The next 25 T cell receptor beta chains were all read from a single sample in a study of blood T cells in healthy people across ages. Together with a sample-barcoded 5' primer, a J-beta primer mix was included in a second PCR lasting 7 to 11 cycles. A single record per CDR3 protein comes from TCRdb applying MiXCR to the 5' RACE reads. The sample lists more than 900,000 distinct CDR3 sequences, just under 30% occurring once. A further study also used this sample, focusing on T cells of mothers and their children.

The sequenced material came from blood. The source of these receptors is a woman aged 40 to 50 in good health.

This clonotype was counted ten times or more. CDR3 coding DNA: TGCAGTGCCGAGACAGGGGGCGTGAACGAGCAGTACTTC. This sequence encodes CSAETGGVNEQYF. V and J are TRBV20-1 and TRBJ2-7, with 10 bases lining up with TRBD1. The germline V gene encodes CDR1 DFQATT and CDR2 SNEGSKA (reference sequence). The CDR3 has 13 residues. Trimming at V came to 6 bases and at J to 5 bases, leaving 7 bases not matched to a gene.

Notes on this clonotype: A clone one base away is much larger, so this may be a read error. This chain links TRBV7-9 with TRBJ2-7; D assignment may be TRBD1 or TRBD2 (5 bases each). This CDR3 comprises 14 residues. The V gene's germline CDR1 is SEHNR and CDR2 FQNEAQ (reference sequence). Deletions cut 6 bases from V and 0 bases from J, with 12 bases between. The CDR3 protein is CASRARGSSYEQYF. In DNA form, the CDR3 reads TGTGCCAGCAGGGCCCGGGGCAGCTCCTACGAGCAGTACTTC. The whole variable domain, remainder taken from reference TRBV7-9 and TRBJ2-7, is DTGVSQNPRHKITKRGQNVTFRCDPISEHNRLYWYRQTLGQGPEFLTYFQNEAQLEKSRLLSDRFSAERPKGSFSTLEIQRTEQGDSAMYLCASRARGSSYEQYFGPGTRLTVT.

In this sample, this clonotype turned up many times. V and J are TRBV7-2 and TRBJ2-1, with TRBD2 matching 10 bases. CDR3 length equals 16 residues. The germline gives CDR1 SGHTA, CDR2 FQGNSA. V gave up 4 bases and J gave up 7 bases; unmatched junction bases: 10. CDR3 residues: CASSWSSGGGGNEQFF. CDR3 nucleotide sequence: TGTGCCAGCAGCTGGTCTAGCGGGGGCGGAGGTAATGAGCAGTTCTTC.

This clonotype has just a few counts. The chain has TRBV29-1 and TRBJ1-1; 7 positions agree with TRBD1. Germline V lookup: CDR1 SQVTM, CDR2 ANQGSEA. The CDR3 spans 14 residues. Trimming at V came to 5 bases and at J to 0 bases, leaving 6 bases not matched to a gene. CDR3 coding DNA: TGCAGCGTTAGGGACAGTACCGTGAACACTGAAGCTTTCTTT. Translated: CSVRDSTVNTEAFF.

This clonotype appeared many times. This rearrangement joins TRBV27 to TRBJ2-3; TRBD1 or TRBD2 may be the D gene (5 bases each). The CDR3 totals 20 residues. V was cut by 7 bases and J by 0 bases, with 29 bases left in between. CDR1 is MNHEY, CDR2 SMNVEV, per germline (reference sequence). As DNA, the CDR3 is TGTGCCAGCACCAATGGGGGAGTAGGGCCCCATGACTTCAGCACAGATACGCAGTATTTT. Its protein product is CASTNGGVGPHDFSTDTQYF.

This clonotype was counted a few times. This chain links TRBV10-3 with TRBJ1-5, with D perhaps TRBD1 (6 bases). The V and J ends lost 3 bases and 9 bases respectively, with 15 bases between them. Per the germline V gene, CDR1 is ENHRY and CDR2 is SYGVKD. The CDR3 contains 14 residues. CDR3 coding DNA: TGTGCCATCAGTGATGCAGGGGAGACAGGGCCCCAGCATTTT. It yields the protein CAISDAGETGPQHF.

This clonotype was seen repeatedly, ten times or more. The rearrangement uses TRBV7-3 and TRBJ2-1, with D maybe TRBD1 (6 bases). This CDR3 is built from 16 residues. Germline-derived CDR1 and CDR2 are SGHTA and FQGTGA. V was clipped by 4 bases and J by 3 bases, with 16 bases between them. CDR3 sequence reads: CASSSSGTRYYNEQFF. The DNA of the CDR3 is TGTGCCAGCAGCTCCTCCGGGACACGGTACTACAATGAGCAGTTCTTC.

This chain joins TRBV7-2 and TRBJ1-5; maybe TRBD1 (6 bases). The length of the CDR3 is 15 residues. Trimming took 0 bases from V and 3 from J, leaving 9 bases between them. CDR1 is SGHTA, CDR2 FQGNSA, per germline. DNA of the CDR3: TGTGCCAGCAGCTTAGCTACAGGGTCCAATCAGCCCCAGCATTTT. The encoded protein is CASSLATGSNQPQHF.

The chain combines TRBV28 with TRBJ1-5; D is possibly TRBD1 (6 bases). Germline loops: CDR1 MDHEN, CDR2 SYDVKM. The CDR3 extends over 15 amino acids. Trimming shortened V by 3 bases and J by 4 bases, and 13 bases separated the two germline ends. The CDR3 spells CASSLGDRSNQPQHF. In DNA, the CDR3 is TGTGCCAGCAGTTTGGGAGACAGGTCTAATCAGCCCCAGCATTTT.

The chain carries TRBV12-3 or TRBV12-4 and TRBJ1-1; D uncertain. V was cut by 4 bases and J by 1 base, with 13 bases left in between. CDR3 length: 15 residues. For the CDR3, the DNA is TGTGCCAGCAGTTCCCGAGTTAGGGCGAACACTGAAGCTTTCTTT. Amino acid sequence: CASSSRVRANTEAFF.

This clonotype was observed a few times. This chain links TRBV4-3 with TRBJ1-1, with D tentatively TRBD1 (5 bases). Germline CDR1 LGHNA, CDR2 YSLEER. The CDR3 spans 17 residues. V was shortened by 0 bases and J by 5 bases, with 19 bases between the two germline ends. The CDR3 spells CASSQDTGGTIWTEAFF. The CDR3 coding sequence is TGCGCCAGCAGCCAAGATACTGGGGGAACCATTTGGACTGAAGCTTTCTTT.

This clonotype has a count of ten or more. V and J are TRBV12-3 or TRBV12-4 and TRBJ1-2; the D gene is possibly TRBD1 (6 bases). V was trimmed by 6 bases and J by 4 bases, leaving 12 bases between them. This CDR3 has 13 amino acids. CDR3 nucleotide sequence: TGTGCCAGCAGCTTTGGGGGCGGCTATGGCTACACCTTC. Amino acids: CASSFGGGYGYTF.

The rearrangement joins TRBV5-1 to TRBJ2-7; 9 bases are a match to TRBD1. The CDR3 consists of 18 residues. The V gene end was trimmed by 3 bases and the J gene end by 0 bases; junction bases not matched to a gene: 13. CDR1 is SGHRS and CDR2 is YFSETQ in the germline V gene. The chain's CDR3 is CASSSAGQGFSSSYEQYF. In nucleotides, the CDR3 is TGCGCCAGCAGCTCAGCCGGACAGGGGTTCTCGAGCTCCTACGAGCAGTACTTC.

This clonotype has a single count. The chain recombines TRBV12-3 or TRBV12-4 with TRBJ2-7; D might be TRBD1 (8 bases). With 6 bases removed from V and 0 bases from J, the gap between germline ends came to 18 bases. CDR3 size: 16 residues. For the CDR3, the DNA is TGTGCCAGCAGCCATCGGACAGGGAGGGTCTCCTACGAGCAGTACTTC. Amino acids: CASSHRTGRVSYEQYF.

The rearrangement links TRBV4-1 to TRBJ2-5; possible D gene TRBD1, 5 bases. V was cut by 7 bases and J by 5 bases, with 20 bases left in between. This CDR3 spans 15 amino acids. The germline V gene has CDR1 MGHRA and CDR2 YSYEKL. CDR3 loop: CASNKVQGFRETQYF. The CDR3 coding sequence is TGCGCCAGCAACAAAGTTCAGGGATTTCGGGAGACCCAGTACTTC.

This chain uses TRBV5-6 with TRBJ1-2, with D unclear. The CDR3 is 14 residues long. In germline, CDR1 is SGHDT, CDR2 YYEEEE. Between the trimmed V and J ends, which lost 0 bases and 1 base, there was a span of 7 bases. As DNA, the CDR3 is TGTGCCAGCAGCTTGGACGGTATTAACTATGGCTACACCTTC. Its translation is CASSLDGINYGYTF.

The chain carries TRBV12-3 or TRBV12-4 and TRBJ2-4; no clear D. This CDR3 is 13 amino acids long. V lost 5 bases and J 5 bases, leaving 10 bases between the germline ends. For the CDR3, the DNA is TGTGCCAGCAGTACCAGCGCCCAAAACATTCAGTACTTC. Translation: CASSTSAQNIQYF.

This clonotype was counted a few times. The rearrangement joins TRBV3-1 to TRBJ2-4; D possibly corresponds to TRBD2 (6 bases). The tail of the sequence fits TRBJ2-7 better, so the J call may be wrong. The CDR3 has 19 residues. In germline, CDR1 is LGHDT, CDR2 YNNKEL (reference sequence). The CDR3 region is CASSQGRFAGVGRYYEQYF. In nucleotides, the CDR3 is TGTGCCAGCAGCCAAGGAAGGTTTGCTGGTGTAGGGAGGTACTACGAGCAGTACTTC.

The chain carries TRBV7-9 and TRBJ1-5; possibly TRBD1 for D (5 bases). CDR1 SEHNR and CDR2 FQNEAQ come from the germline V gene (reference sequence). V was clipped by 4 bases and J by 7 bases, with 20 bases between them. There are 16 residues in the CDR3. Written as DNA, the CDR3 is TGTGCCAGCAGCTCCAACCACTTGACAGTATCCCAGCCCCAGCATTTT. Translated, it gives CASSSNHLTVSQPQHF.

This clonotype was observed at least ten times. The genes are TRBV12-3 or TRBV12-4 and TRBJ2-1; D is perhaps TRBD2 (5 bases). The V and J ends lost 7 bases and 4 bases respectively, with 8 bases between them. The CDR3 has 12 amino acids. As DNA, the CDR3 is TGTGCCAGCAAGACGGGGTACAATGAGCAGTTCTTC. Amino acid sequence: CASKTGYNEQFF.

This clonotype was detected many times. The J gene is TRBJ2-7, the V gene TRBV9, with a weak D call TRBD1 (5 bases). The CDR3 is 15 amino acids. Trimming shortened V by 3 bases and J by 6 bases, and 19 bases separated the two germline ends. Looked up from germline, CDR1 is SGDLS and CDR2 is YYNGEE. CDR3: CASSADSFPLSEQYF. The DNA of the CDR3 is TGTGCCAGCAGCGCAGACAGTTTCCCTCTGTCCGAGCAGTACTTC. Using reference TRBV9 and TRBJ2-7 for the parts outside the CDR3, the full variable domain is DSGVTQTPKHLITATGQRVTLRCSPRSGDLSVYWYQQSLDQGLQFLIQYYNGEERAKGNILERFSAQQFPDLHSELNLSSLELGDSALYFCASSADSFPLSEQYFGPGTRLTVT.

V is TRBV20-1 and J is TRBJ1-5; no reliable D call. Trimming pared 5 bases from V and 1 base from J, leaving 9 bases between. This CDR3 comprises 13 residues. Germline CDR1 reads DFQATT; CDR2 reads SNEGSKA (reference sequence). The CDR3 sequence is CSARFYSNQPQHF. CDR3 DNA sequence: TGCAGTGCTCGTTTCTACAGCAATCAGCCCCAGCATTTT.

The chain uses TRBV12-3 or TRBV12-4 and TRBJ1-5; 10 bases fit TRBD1. J was trimmed by 2 bases and V by 9 bases; bases with no gene match: 10. CDR3 length equals 16 residues. The CDR3 sequence: CASGGTGAAGNQPQHF. The CDR3 region has the DNA TGTGCCAGTGGGGGGACAGGGGCCGCGGGCAATCAGCCCCAGCATTTT.

On this clonotype: One junction end disagrees with the germline gene, perhaps due to a read error. The V call is TRBV5-1, the J call TRBJ1-1, with 8 bases aligning to TRBD1. The CDR3 totals 12 residues. In germline, CDR1 is SGHRS, CDR2 YFSETQ. DNA for the CDR3: TGCGCCTGCAGCTTAGAGACAGGGGCAGCTTTCTTT. Its protein product is CACSLETGAAFF. Supplemented by reference TRBV5-1 and TRBJ1-1, the full variable domain reads KAGVTQTPRYLIKTRGQQVTLSCSPISGHRSVSWYQQTPGQGLQFLFEYFSETQRNKGNFPGRFSGRQFSNSRSEMNVSTLELGDSALYLCACSLETGAAFFGQGTRLTVV.

This clonotype showed up just a few times. The chain recombines TRBV20-1 with TRBJ1-6; tentative D call: TRBD1 (6 bases). CDR1 and CDR2 (germline): DFQATT, SNEGSKA (reference sequence). CDR3 length equals 15 residues. V was clipped by 1 base and J by 7 bases, with 14 bases between them. The CDR3 DNA reads TGCAGTGCTAGAGTAGCGGCAGGACAGAATTCACCCCTCCACTTT. It codes for CSARVAAGQNSPLHF.